One T cell receptor (beta chain) is described in this entry. Its antigen is currently unknown. These data belong to a study of shared clonotypes between healthy human individuals. Study summary: Each donor contributed plates that comprised three CD4 naive, three CD4 memory, two CD8 naive and one CD8 memory.

Positive CCR7 selection of CD45RO-negative cells yielded the naive CD8 cells, and terminally differentiated effector memory CD45RA+ cells were excluded. The protocol was immunoSEQ multiplex PCR, while the TCRdb copy is restricted to in-frame clones and leaves out a portion. The sample consists of some 2.1 million clones, 80% to 95% of them appearing once. The junction had 6 bases not matched to a gene; V was cut back by 4 bases and J by 5 bases. The CDR3 covers 14 residues. The germline V gene has CDR1 MNHEY and CDR2 SMNVEV (reference sequence). Study-level points and caveats: The authors expected sequencing depth to affect clonotype sharing among donors. The authors sampled blood alone, and tissue repertoires likely differ.

Source material: naive CD8+ T cells from PBMCs. This chain uses TRBV27 with TRBJ2-5; the match to TRBD2 covers 8 bases. The receptor's source is a man younger than 30 in good health. Some clones in this sample may be carry-over from other donors' samples. The CDR3 nucleotides are TGTGCCAGCAGTTCCCAGCGGGAGTGGGAGACCCAGTACTTC. It translates to CASSSQREWETQYF.